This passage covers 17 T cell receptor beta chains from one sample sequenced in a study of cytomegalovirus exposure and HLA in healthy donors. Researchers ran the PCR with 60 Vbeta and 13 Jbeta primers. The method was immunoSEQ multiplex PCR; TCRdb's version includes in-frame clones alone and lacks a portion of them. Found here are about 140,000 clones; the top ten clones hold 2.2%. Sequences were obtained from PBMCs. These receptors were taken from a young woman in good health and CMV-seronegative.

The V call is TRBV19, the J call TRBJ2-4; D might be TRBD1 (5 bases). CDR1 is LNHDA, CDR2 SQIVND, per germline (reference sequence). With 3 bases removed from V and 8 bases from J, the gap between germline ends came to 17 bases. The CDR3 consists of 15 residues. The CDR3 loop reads CASSMTIQGRDIQYF. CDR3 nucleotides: TGTGCCAGTAGTATGACGATTCAGGGAAGGGACATTCAGTACTTC.

The CDR3 sequence: CAISESEETQYF. The CDR3 nucleotides are TGTGCCATCAGTGAGTCCGAAGAGACCCAGTACTTC. This rearrangement joins TRBV10-3 to TRBJ2-5; D not resolved. This CDR3 contains 12 residues. Between the trimmed V and J ends, which lost 0 bases and 3 bases, there was a span of 2 bases. Per germline, CDR1 ENHRY and CDR2 SYGVKD.

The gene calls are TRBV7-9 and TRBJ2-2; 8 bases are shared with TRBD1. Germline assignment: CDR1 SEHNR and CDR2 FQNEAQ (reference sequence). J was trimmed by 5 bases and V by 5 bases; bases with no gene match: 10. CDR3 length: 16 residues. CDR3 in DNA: TGTGCCAGCAGCGCCCCCGCAACAGGGGGAACCGGGGAGCTGTTTTTT. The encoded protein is CASSAPATGGTGELFF.

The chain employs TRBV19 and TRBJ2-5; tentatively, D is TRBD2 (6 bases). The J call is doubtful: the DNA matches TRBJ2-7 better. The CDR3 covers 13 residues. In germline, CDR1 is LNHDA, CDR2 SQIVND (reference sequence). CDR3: CASSIRLAYEQYF. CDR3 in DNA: TGTGCCAGTAGTATCCGACTAGCCTACGAGCAGTACTTC.

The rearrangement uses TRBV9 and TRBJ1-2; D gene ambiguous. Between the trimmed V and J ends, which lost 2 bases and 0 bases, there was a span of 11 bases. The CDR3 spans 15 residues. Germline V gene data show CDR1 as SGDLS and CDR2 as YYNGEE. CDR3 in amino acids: CASSVDHRPNYGYTF. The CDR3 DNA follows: TGTGCCAGCAGCGTCGACCACAGACCTAACTATGGCTACACCTTC. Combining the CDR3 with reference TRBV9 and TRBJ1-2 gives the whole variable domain DSGVTQTPKHLITATGQRVTLRCSPRSGDLSVYWYQQSLDQGLQFLIQYYNGEERAKGNILERFSAQQFPDLHSELNLSSLELGDSALYFCASSVDHRPNYGYTFGSGTRLTVV.

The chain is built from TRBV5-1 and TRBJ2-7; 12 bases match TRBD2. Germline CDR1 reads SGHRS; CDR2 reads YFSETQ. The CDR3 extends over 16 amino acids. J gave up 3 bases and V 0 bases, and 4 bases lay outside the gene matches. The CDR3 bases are TGCGCCAGCAGCTTGGAGTGGACTAGCGGGGTCTACGAGCAGTACTTC. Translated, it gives CASSLEWTSGVYEQYF. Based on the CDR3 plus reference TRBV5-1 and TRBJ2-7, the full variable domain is KAGVTQTPRYLIKTRGQQVTLSCSPISGHRSVSWYQQTPGQGLQFLFEYFSETQRNKGNFPGRFSGRQFSNSRSEMNVSTLELGDSALYLCASSLEWTSGVYEQYFGPGTRLTVT.

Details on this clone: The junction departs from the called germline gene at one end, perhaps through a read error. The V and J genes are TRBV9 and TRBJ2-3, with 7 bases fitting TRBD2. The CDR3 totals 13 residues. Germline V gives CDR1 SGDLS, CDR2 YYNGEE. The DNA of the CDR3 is TGTGCCAGCAGCGCGACTAGCAGAGATACGCAGTATTTT. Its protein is CASSATSRDTQYF.

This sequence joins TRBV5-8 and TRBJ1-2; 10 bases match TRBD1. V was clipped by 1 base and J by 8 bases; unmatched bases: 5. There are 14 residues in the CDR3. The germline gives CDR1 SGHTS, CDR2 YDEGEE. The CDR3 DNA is TGTGCCAGCAGCTTGAGACAGGGGGCTTGGGGCTACACCTTC. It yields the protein CASSLRQGAWGYTF. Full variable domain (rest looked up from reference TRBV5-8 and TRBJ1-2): EAGVTQSPTHLIKTRGQQATLRCSPISGHTSVYWYQQALGLGLQFLLWYDEGEERNRGNFPPRFSGRQFPNYSSELNVNALELEDSALYLCASSLRQGAWGYTFGSGTRLTVV.

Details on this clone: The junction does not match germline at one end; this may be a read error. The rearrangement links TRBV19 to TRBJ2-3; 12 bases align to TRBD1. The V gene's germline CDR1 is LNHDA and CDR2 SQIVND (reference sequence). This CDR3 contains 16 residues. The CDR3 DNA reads TGTGCCAGCGACAACCCCGGGACAGGGGGCACGGATACGCAGTATTTT. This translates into CASDNPGTGGTDTQYF.

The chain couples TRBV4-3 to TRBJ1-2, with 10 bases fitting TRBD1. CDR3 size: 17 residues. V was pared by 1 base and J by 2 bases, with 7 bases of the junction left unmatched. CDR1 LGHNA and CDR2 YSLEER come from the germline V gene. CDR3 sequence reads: CASSQGTGGDRNYGYTF. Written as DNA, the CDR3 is TGCGCCAGCAGCCAAGGGACAGGGGGTGACAGGAACTATGGCTACACCTTC.

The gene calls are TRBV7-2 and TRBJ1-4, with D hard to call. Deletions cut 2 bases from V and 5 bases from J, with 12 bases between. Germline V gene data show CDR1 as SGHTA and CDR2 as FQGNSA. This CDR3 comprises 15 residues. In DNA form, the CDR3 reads TGTGCCAGCAGCTTAACGAGGCCCCCCAATGAAAAACTGTTTTTT. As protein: CASSLTRPPNEKLFF.

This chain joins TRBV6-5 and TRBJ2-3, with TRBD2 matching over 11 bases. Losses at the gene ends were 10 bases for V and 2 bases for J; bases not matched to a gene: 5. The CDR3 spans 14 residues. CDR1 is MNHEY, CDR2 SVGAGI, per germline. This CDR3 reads CATLSGRATDTQYF. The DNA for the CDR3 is TGTGCCACCCTTAGCGGGAGGGCCACAGATACGCAGTATTTT.

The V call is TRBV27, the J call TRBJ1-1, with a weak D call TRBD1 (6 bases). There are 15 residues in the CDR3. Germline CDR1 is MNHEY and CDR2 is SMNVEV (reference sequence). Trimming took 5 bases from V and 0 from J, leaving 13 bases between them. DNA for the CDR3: TGTGCCAGCAGTCGGGACAACAATTTGAACACTGAAGCTTTCTTT. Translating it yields CASSRDNNLNTEAFF.

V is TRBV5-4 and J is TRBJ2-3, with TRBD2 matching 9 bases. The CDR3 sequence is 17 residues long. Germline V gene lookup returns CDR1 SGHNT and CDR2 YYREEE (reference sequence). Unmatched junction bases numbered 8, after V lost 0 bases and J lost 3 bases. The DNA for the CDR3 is TGTGCCAGCAGCTTGGTCGTAGCGGGAGTTGGGACAGATACGCAGTATTTT. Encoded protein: CASSLVVAGVGTDTQYF.

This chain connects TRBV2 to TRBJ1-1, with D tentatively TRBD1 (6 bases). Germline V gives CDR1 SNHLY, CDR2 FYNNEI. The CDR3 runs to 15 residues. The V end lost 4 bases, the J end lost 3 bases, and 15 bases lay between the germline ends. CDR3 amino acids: CASSGLTHRDTEAFF. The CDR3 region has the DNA TGTGCCAGCAGTGGACTGACCCACAGGGACACTGAAGCTTTCTTT.

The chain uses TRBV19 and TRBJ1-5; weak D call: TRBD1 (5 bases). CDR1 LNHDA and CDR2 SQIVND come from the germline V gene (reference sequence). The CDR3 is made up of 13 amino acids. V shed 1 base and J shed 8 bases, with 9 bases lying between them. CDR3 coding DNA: TGTGCCAGTAGTATAGTAGCAGGGAAGCCCCAGCATTTT. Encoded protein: CASSIVAGKPQHF.

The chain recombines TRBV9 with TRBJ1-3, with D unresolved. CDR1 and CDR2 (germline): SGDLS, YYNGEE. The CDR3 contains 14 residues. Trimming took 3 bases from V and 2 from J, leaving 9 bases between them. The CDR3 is CASSEAYPGNTIYF. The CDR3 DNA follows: TGTGCCAGCAGCGAAGCATACCCTGGAAACACCATATATTTT.